Listed below are T cell receptor beta chains from one sample, sequenced in a study of cytomegalovirus exposure and HLA in healthy donors. Only in-frame clones appear in the TCRdb table, and some are missing; sequencing was by immunoSEQ multiplex PCR. The data contain roughly 160,000 clones, around 80% of them singletons. Sequenced: PBMCs. The receptors were sampled from a male donor in good health and CMV-seronegative. The conserved cysteine and the conserved F or W are not part of the CDR3 here. A D gene is named only where the DNA matches it firmly. Size is stated for part of the rows, as once, few or many counts, or as a class when the clone is expanded.

CDR3aa	d_gene	abundance	v_gene	j_gene
ASTSGGDGYT	NA	NA	TRBV2	TRBJ1-2
ASSFRGGWTGELF	TRBD2	few	TRBV11-2	TRBJ2-2
ATSRDRFYEQY	NA	once	TRBV15	TRBJ2-7
ASSEALYDEQY	NA	NA	TRBV6-1	TRBJ2-7
ASSPQSRAEAF	NA	few	TRBV18	TRBJ1-1
ASSAGLAGFYNEQF	TRBD2	NA	TRBV11-2	TRBJ2-1
ASSTGQGYSDTQY	TRBD1	NA	TRBV7-2	TRBJ2-3
ASSPSGMNTEAF	NA	NA	TRBV5-8	TRBJ1-1
ASGTSGGRYNEQF	TRBD2	NA	TRBV19	TRBJ2-1
ASSQDRGNTEAF	NA	few	TRBV4-3	TRBJ1-1
ASQTHGQQNTEAF	NA	NA	TRBV5-1	TRBJ1-1
ASSLRGGIETQY	NA	NA	TRBV7-6	TRBJ2-5
ASSLWQGAGELF	TRBD1	few	TRBV11-1	TRBJ2-2
ASIDPGQGSYEQY	TRBD1	NA	TRBV6-5	TRBJ2-7
AWSVLEGSQPQH	NA	once	TRBV30	TRBJ1-5
ASSPGQGSRLRSGELF	NA	NA	TRBV18	TRBJ2-2
ACRKTVLLGTEAF	NA	NA	TRBV9	TRBJ1-1
ASSWNSGQPVVYGYT	TRBD1	NA	TRBV11-2	TRBJ1-2
ASSLWTSGRYTQY	TRBD2	few	TRBV7-9	TRBJ2-3
ASSLGQGGQPQH	TRBD1	NA	TRBV27	TRBJ1-5
ASRTRPRGTEAF	TRBD1	NA	TRBV6-6	TRBJ1-1
ASSPGASSLSYTEAF	NA	NA	TRBV5-1	TRBJ1-1
ASSLQGFTNEKLF	NA	NA	TRBV6-5	TRBJ1-4
ASSEAGRDSPLH	NA	NA	TRBV2	TRBJ1-6
ASSVSGGPYNEQF	TRBD2	NA	TRBV9	TRBJ2-1
ASSLRRLRDSPLH	NA	NA	TRBV7-2	TRBJ1-6
ASSDDRVNTEAF	TRBD1	NA	TRBV10-1	TRBJ1-1
ASSPPGQGSWGTEAF	TRBD1	NA	TRBV7-9	TRBJ1-1
ARGGQNVRELF	TRBD2	NA	TRBV30	TRBJ2-2
ASSLDRRASRYNEQF	NA	NA	TRBV11-2	TRBJ2-1
ASSYSSRGPYNEQF	NA	NA	TRBV6-5	TRBJ2-1
AWSVFGLEVEQY	NA	NA	TRBV30	TRBJ2-7
ASREATGGAGANVLT	NA	NA	TRBV6-1	TRBJ2-6